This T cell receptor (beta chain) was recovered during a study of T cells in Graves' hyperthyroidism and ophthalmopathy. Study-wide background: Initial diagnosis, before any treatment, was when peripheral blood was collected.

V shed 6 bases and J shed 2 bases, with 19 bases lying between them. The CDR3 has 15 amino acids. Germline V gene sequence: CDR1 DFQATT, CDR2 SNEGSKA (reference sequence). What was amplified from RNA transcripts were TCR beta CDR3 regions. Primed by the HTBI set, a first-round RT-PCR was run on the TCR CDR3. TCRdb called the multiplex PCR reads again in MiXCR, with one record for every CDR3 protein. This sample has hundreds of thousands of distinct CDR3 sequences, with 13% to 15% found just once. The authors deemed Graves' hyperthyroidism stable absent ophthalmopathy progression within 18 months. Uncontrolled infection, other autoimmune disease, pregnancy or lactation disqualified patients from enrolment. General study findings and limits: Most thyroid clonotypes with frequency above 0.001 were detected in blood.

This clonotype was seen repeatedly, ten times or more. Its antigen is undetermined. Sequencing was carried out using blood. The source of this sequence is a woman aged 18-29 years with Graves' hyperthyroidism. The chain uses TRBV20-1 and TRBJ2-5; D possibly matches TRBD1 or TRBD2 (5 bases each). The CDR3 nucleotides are TGCAGTGCAACCCCGGGACGTCCCGATCAAGAGACCCAGTACTTC. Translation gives CSATPGRPDQETQYF.